This is a list of T cell receptor beta chains from one sample in a study of response to subunit inactivated influenza vaccine. TCRdb used MiXCR to reprocess the RT-PCR reads, holding one entry per CDR3 protein. The data contain 550,000 to 800,000 distinct CDR3 sequences, 15% to 18% of them singletons. The specimen was PBMCs from blood, collected about 11 days after vaccination. Source of these receptors: a man in his forties or fifties who received an inactivated influenza vaccine. Each CDR3 is given with its conserved first and last residue. A D gene is named only where the DNA matches it firmly. Expanded clones get a size class; other rows say once, few or many, or leave the size out.

j_call d_call clone_size v_call cdr3_nt cdr3_aa
TRBJ2-4 . . TRBV20-1 TGCAGTGCCGTCGCGGGGCAAGCCAAAAACATTCAGTACTTC CSAVAGQAKNIQYF
TRBJ2-1 TRBD2 . TRBV10-3 TGTGCCATCCGATTTGCCCGAGAGCGGGGGGGTCGTAATGAGCAGTTCTTC CAIRFARERGGRNEQFF
TRBJ2-5 TRBD1 . TRBV3-1 TGTGCCAGCAGCCCGGGACAGGGTAGTCAAGAGACCCAGTACTTC CASSPGQGSQETQYF
TRBJ2-7 TRBD2 many TRBV7-2 TGTGCCAGCAGCTTAGCGGGGGGGAGCTCCTACGAGCAGTACTTC CASSLAGGSSYEQYF
TRBJ2-7 TRBD1 few TRBV5-1 TGCGCCAGCAGCTTGGGGCCGCGCAGGGGGCTTACCTACGAGCAGTACTTC CASSLGPRRGLTYEQYF
TRBJ1-1 TRBD1 . TRBV6-6 TGTGCCAGCAGCGAACCGACAGGGCATGAAGCTTTCTTT CASSEPTGHEAFF
TRBJ2-7 . . TRBV3-1 TGTGCCAGCAGCCAAGTTTCGAGGTACGAGCAGTACTTC CASSQVSRYEQYF
TRBJ2-5 . . TRBV2 TGTGCCAGCAGTGAACCCCAGGGGTACCAAGAGACCCAGTACTTC CASSEPQGYQETQYF
TRBJ2-3 . few TRBV5-1 TGCGCCAGCAGCTCCGGGACGGACACAGATACGCAGTATTTT CASSSGTDTDTQYF
TRBJ2-1 . many TRBV12-3/TRBV12-4 TGTGCCAGCAGTTTCGACGATTTGGGGGGTAGATCCTACAATGAGCAGTTCTTC CASSFDDLGGRSYNEQFF
TRBJ2-7 . many TRBV24-1 TGTGCCACCAGTGACCCGTCGACAGGCTCCTACGAGCAGTACTTC CATSDPSTGSYEQYF
TRBJ2-7 TRBD1 few TRBV11-2 TGTGCCAGCAGCCGTTACAGGGGGCTCTACGAGCAGTACTTC CASSRYRGLYEQYF
TRBJ2-7 . many TRBV7-9 TGTGCCAGCAGCTTAGGAGTCCACGAGCAGTACTTC CASSLGVHEQYF
TRBJ2-7 TRBD2 few TRBV20-1 TGCAGTGCTAGAGTAGCGGGAGTCCCCTACGAGCAGTACTTC CSARVAGVPYEQYF
TRBJ1-4 . few TRBV25-1 TGTGCCAGCAGTGAAGGCAGGAGGTATGACGAAAAACTGTTTTTT CASSEGRRYDEKLFF
TRBJ2-1 . few TRBV5-6 TGTGCCAGCAGCTACCCCCGGACAGCTTACAATGAGCAGTTCTTC CASSYPRTAYNEQFF
TRBJ1-5 . few TRBV7-9 TGTGCCAGCAGCTTAGGGGTTGGCAGGGGAAACAATCAGCCCCAGCATTTT CASSLGVGRGNNQPQHF
TRBJ1-6 TRBD1 . TRBV10-3 TGTGCCATCAGTTGGGACAGGGTGGAATATAATTCACCCCTCCACTTT CAISWDRVEYNSPLHF
TRBJ2-3 . . TRBV10-3 TGTGCCAGCAAGAGCGGACTTAACACAGATACGCAGTATTTT CASKSGLNTDTQYF
TRBJ2-3 . few TRBV5-6 TGTGCCAGCAGCTTGGGGGTCTCGACGCAGTATTTT CASSLGVSTQYF
TRBJ2-5 . few TRBV10-3 TGTGCCATCAGTGCTCGGCAGGGACCAACCGCCCAAGAGACCCAGTACTTC CAISARQGPTAQETQYF
TRBJ2-1 TRBD2 . TRBV4-3 TGCGCCAGCAGCCACAGCGGGAGGGCGGCTGAGCAGTTCTTC CASSHSGRAAEQFF
TRBJ2-1 . many TRBV7-2 TGTGCCAGCAGCACTAGGGGCTACAATGAGCAGTTCTTC CASSTRGYNEQFF
TRBJ2-5 . . TRBV20-1 TGCAGTGCTATATCGGGGGAGACCCAGTACTTC CSAISGETQYF
TRBJ2-3 TRBD2 many TRBV15 TGTGCCACCAAGAGAGCGGCTAGCGGATACACAGATACGCAGTATTTT CATKRAASGYTDTQYF
TRBJ2-4 . . TRBV20-1 TGCAGTGAGAGTAGTCTGGCCAAAAACATTCAGTACTTC CSESSLAKNIQYF
TRBJ2-7 TRBD1 . TRBV5-1 TGCGCCAGCAGCCCCCGGGACAGGAGTCTCGACGAGCAGTACTTC CASSPRDRSLDEQYF
TRBJ1-1 . few TRBV6-5 TGTGCCAGCAGGTCACTGGGCACTGAAGCTTTCTTT CASRSLGTEAFF
TRBJ2-3 . few TRBV5-4 TGTGCCAGCAGCTTAGCAGGTGGTTGGCAGTATTTT CASSLAGGWQYF
TRBJ2-7 . . TRBV2 TGTGCCAGCAGACCACTCGGCGGCACCTACGAGCAGTACTTC CASRPLGGTYEQYF
TRBJ1-1 . . TRBV6-1 TGTGCCAGCAGTGCCCTGGTTGCGAACACTGAAGCTTTCTTT CASSALVANTEAFF
TRBJ1-4 TRBD1 few TRBV11-2 TGTGCCAGCAGCCTACAGGGGTCCCCAAGTGTAACTAATGAAAAACTGTTTTTT CASSLQGSPSVTNEKLFF
TRBJ1-6 TRBD1 few TRBV20-1 TGCGGGACAGTCAGCTATAATTCACCCCTCCACTTT CGTVSYNSPLHF
TRBJ1-1 . few TRBV2 TGTGCCAGCATCCAAGGGCCACGGGATTCTGCTGAAGCTTTCTTT CASIQGPRDSAEAFF
TRBJ1-2 . few TRBV20-1 TGCAGTGCTAGACCTCGGGGGGCGCGTGGCTACACCTTC CSARPRGARGYTF
TRBJ1-5 . many TRBV12-3/TRBV12-4 TGTGCCAGCAGTCTAGGAGGGGTTGGCAATCAGCCCCAGCATTTT CASSLGGVGNQPQHF
TRBJ1-2 . few TRBV20-1 TGCAGTGGAAAACGGGGGGCTAATGTCTATGGCTACACCTTC CSGKRGANVYGYTF
TRBJ2-3 TRBD2 . TRBV5-1 TGCGCCAGCAGAGGACTAGCGGGAGGTCCAGATACGCAGTATTTT CASRGLAGGPDTQYF
TRBJ2-7 . few TRBV5-5 TGTGCCAGCAGCTCAGTCGGGGGGCTCGGCGGGGCCAAGTACTTC CASSSVGGLGGAKYF
TRBJ2-5 . . TRBV24-1 TGTGCCACCAGTGATTTGCACCAGGTGACCCAGTACTTC CATSDLHQVTQYF
TRBJ1-5 . few TRBV6-1 TGTGCCAGCAAGCCTTTCAACAGGGTGGCTCAGCCCCAGCATTTT CASKPFNRVAQPQHF
TRBJ1-2 TRBD1 . TRBV18 TGTGCCAGCTCACCGGCGACAGGGGGAAAGAGAGATGGCTACACCTTC CASSPATGGKRDGYTF
TRBJ2-3 . few TRBV5-1 TGCGCCAGCAGCTTGAAGTGGGGAGATACGCAGTATTTT CASSLKWGDTQYF
TRBJ1-2 . . TRBV5-1 TGCGCCAGCAGCTTAAATGGACAGATAGTCAGCTATGGCTACACCTTC CASSLNGQIVSYGYTF
TRBJ2-2 TRBD2 . TRBV7-2 TGTGCCAGCAGCGAAGGACTAGCGGGGCTGACCGGGGAGCTGTTTTTT CASSEGLAGLTGELFF
TRBJ1-5 . . TRBV23-1 TGCGCCAGCAGTCAACTGGGGCCGAGCAATCAGCCCCAGCATTTT CASSQLGPSNQPQHF
TRBJ2-2 . . TRBV6-5 TGTGCCAGCAGTTACTCCGCAGGTTCGCGGACCGGGGAGCTGTTTTTT CASSYSAGSRTGELFF
TRBJ2-3 TRBD2 few TRBV7-8 TGTGCCAGCAGCTTAAGCGGGAGGGTGACTAGCACAGATACGCAGTATTTT CASSLSGRVTSTDTQYF
TRBJ2-6 TRBD1 few TRBV11-1 TGTGCCAGCAGCCTAAGCCTGGACAGGGCCCATTCTGGGGCCAACGTCCTGACTTTC CASSLSLDRAHSGANVLTF
TRBJ2-7 TRBD1 . TRBV5-5 TGTGCCAGCAGACAGGGGGAGTTCTACGAGCAGTACTTC CASRQGEFYEQYF
TRBJ1-6 . few TRBV20-1 TGCAGTGCTAGTCTTGGGATTAGATCACCCCTCCACTTT CSASLGIRSPLHF
TRBJ2-2 . . TRBV19 TGTGCCAGTAGTATAGAGGCCCGGGGGTACACCGGGGAGCTGTTTTTT CASSIEARGYTGELFF
TRBJ2-2 TRBD2 . TRBV7-2 TGTGCCAGCAAATCGGCGGGGGGGACCGGGGAGCTGTTTTTT CASKSAGGTGELFF